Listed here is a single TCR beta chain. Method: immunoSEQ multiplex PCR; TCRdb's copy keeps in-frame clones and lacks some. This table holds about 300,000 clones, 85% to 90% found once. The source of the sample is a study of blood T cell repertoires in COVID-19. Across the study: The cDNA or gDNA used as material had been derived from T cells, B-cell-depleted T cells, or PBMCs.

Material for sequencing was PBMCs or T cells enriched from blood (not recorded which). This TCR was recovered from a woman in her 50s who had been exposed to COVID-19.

The CDR3 sequence is CAWSVGQYGYTF. The CDR3, as DNA: TGTGCCTGGAGTGTGGGGCAGTATGGCTACACCTTC. The gene calls are TRBV30 and TRBJ1-2; weak D call: TRBD1 (5 bases). The CDR3 covers 12 residues. Germline CDR1 and CDR2: GTSNPN and SVGIG (reference sequence). The V end lost 0 bases, the J end lost 5 bases, and 7 bases lay between the germline ends.